These 20 T cell receptor beta chains were sequenced from one sample in a study of preoperative IRX-2 immunotherapy in early breast cancer. Libraries were prepared by immunoSEQ multiplex PCR; TCRdb keeps only in-frame clonotypes and omits some of them. The table shows over 25,000 clones, with approximately 81% occurring only once. Treatment: preoperative locoregional IRX-2 cytokine immunotherapy. The starting material was lymph node tissue, obtained after IRX-2 immunotherapy. All receptors derive from a human donor with breast cancer.

Only one count was recorded for this clone. The chain joins TRBV18 to TRBJ2-2, with D hard to call. V shed 4 bases and J shed 7 bases, with 22 bases lying between them. Germline V gives CDR1 KGHSH, CDR2 LQKENI. The CDR3 is made up of 17 amino acids. The CDR3 DNA sequence: TGTGCCAGCTCACTTCTCCCTTACCTGAAATCTGGCGGGGAGCTGTTTTTT. Its translation: CASSLLPYLKSGGELFF.

The J gene is TRBJ1-5, the V gene TRBV11-3, with a weak D call TRBD1 (5 bases). The germline V gene has CDR1 SGHNT and CDR2 YENEEA. This CDR3 comprises 14 residues. V shed 1 base and J shed 2 bases, with 6 bases lying between them. In DNA form, the CDR3 reads TGTGCCAGCAGCTTAGGGGGCGGCAATCAGCCCCAGCATTTT. It translates to CASSLGGGNQPQHF.

The chain joins TRBV14 to TRBJ2-1; 9 bases align to TRBD1. This CDR3 spans 12 amino acids. Germline trimming cut 5 bases from V and 12 bases from J; bases unmatched to any gene: 5. Germline V lookup: CDR1 SGHDN, CDR2 FVKESK. This chain's CDR3 is CASSRDRAPQFF. In DNA, the CDR3 is TGTGCCAGCAGCAGGGACAGGGCACCGCAGTTCTTC.

The chain couples TRBV27 to TRBJ2-3; a possible D gene is TRBD2 (6 bases). This CDR3 spans 16 amino acids. V was clipped by 5 bases and J by 2 bases, with 17 bases between them. Germline V gene lookup returns CDR1 MNHEY and CDR2 SMNVEV (reference sequence). CDR3 amino acids: CASSPLLGGATDTQYF. CDR3 bases: TGTGCCAGCAGTCCCCTCCTGGGGGGAGCCACAGATACGCAGTATTTT.

This chain uses TRBV4-1 with TRBJ2-1; D could derive from TRBD1 or TRBD2 (5 bases each). The V end was cut by 3 bases, the J end by 8 bases, with 14 bases between. The CDR3 covers 14 residues. Germline V gene lookup returns CDR1 MGHRA and CDR2 YSYEKL. CDR3 nucleotide sequence: TGCGCCAGCAGCCAGGGTTACGGGGCGGATGAGCAGTTCTTC. Protein sequence: CASSQGYGADEQFF.

The V call is TRBV7-1, the J call TRBJ2-7, with 7 bases identical to TRBD1. TRBV7-1 is recorded as an ORF, its role being uncertain. The CDR3 runs 15 residues. V shed 5 bases, J shed 2 bases, and the junction held 9 bases outside the gene matches. CDR3 amino acids: CASSLRDSPPYEQYF. The DNA of the CDR3 is TGTGCCAGCAGCCTCCGGGACAGTCCACCCTACGAGCAGTACTTC.

The chain is built from TRBV23-1 and TRBJ2-1, with TRBD1 identical over 9 bases. Being an ORF, TRBV23-1 has a function that is uncertain. This CDR3 contains 14 residues. V lost 8 bases and J lost 9; bases outside the gene matches: 11. This chain's CDR3 is CASELPDRGSEQFF. The CDR3 bases are TGCGCCAGCGAACTACCCGACAGGGGGAGTGAGCAGTTCTTC.

This clone was recorded a few times. The rearrangement uses TRBV18 and TRBJ2-5; D ambiguous. Germline V CDR1 and CDR2: KGHSH, LQKENI. V was clipped by 3 bases and J by 7 bases, with 12 bases between them. The CDR3 covers 13 residues. CDR3 bases: TGTGCCAGCTCACCCCCGTGGGGTGGGACCCAGTACTTC. Amino acids: CASSPPWGGTQYF.

This rearrangement joins TRBV6-8 to TRBJ1-1; 8 bases are a match to TRBD1. Germline-derived CDR1 and CDR2 are MNHGY and SAAAGT. There are 18 residues in the CDR3. J was trimmed by 5 bases and V by 4 bases; bases with no gene match: 18. CDR3 amino acids: CASSFPDRAKLISTEAFF. In DNA form, the CDR3 reads TGTGCCAGCAGTTTCCCGGACAGGGCGAAGTTGATAAGTACTGAAGCTTTCTTT.

The CDR3 nucleotides read TGTGCCAGCAGCAGGAATCCCTCCTACGAGCAGTACTTC. Protein sequence: CASSRNPSYEQYF. J is TRBJ2-7 and V is TRBV6-8; D not resolved. Per germline, CDR1 MNHGY and CDR2 SAAAGT. Trimming shortened V by 6 bases and J by 0 bases, and 9 bases separated the two germline ends. The CDR3 has 13 residues.

The J gene is TRBJ2-7, the V gene TRBV14, with 11 bases fitting TRBD2. The CDR3 contains 16 residues. Trimming at V came to 5 bases and at J to 2 bases, leaving 8 bases not matched to a gene. Germline values: CDR1 SGHDN, CDR2 FVKESK. Written as DNA, the CDR3 is TGTGCCAGCAGCTCCGGGACTAGCGGCCCCCCCTACGAGCAGTACTTC. Its protein is CASSSGTSGPPYEQYF. Using reference TRBV14 and TRBJ2-7 for the parts outside the CDR3, the full variable domain is EAGVTQFPSHSVIEKGQTVTLRCDPISGHDNLYWYRRVMGKEIKFLLHFVKESKQDESGMPNNRFLAERTGGTYSTLKVQPAELEDSGVYFCASSSGTSGPPYEQYFGPGTRLTVT.

The J gene is TRBJ2-1, the V gene TRBV7-6; unclear D gene. Deletions cut 5 bases from V and 2 bases from J, with 13 bases between. Germline CDR1 is SGHVS and CDR2 is FNYEAQ. The CDR3 has 15 residues. The CDR3 DNA reads as TGTGCCAGCAGCCCGCGGCCTAACACCTACAATGAGCAGTTCTTC. Its protein is CASSPRPNTYNEQFF.

The chain links TRBV19 to TRBJ2-3; D ambiguous. CDR1 and CDR2 (germline): LNHDA, SQIVND (reference sequence). The CDR3 spans 13 residues. Trimming shortened V by 7 bases and J by 4 bases, and 12 bases separated the two germline ends. Here the CDR3 reads CASTKPEADTQYF. The CDR3 DNA follows: TGTGCCAGTACCAAACCAGAGGCAGATACGCAGTATTTT.

This chain links TRBV30 with TRBJ1-3; D gene uncertain. This CDR3 comprises 14 residues. Germline V gene data show CDR1 as GTSNPN and CDR2 as SVGIG (reference sequence). V was cut by 3 bases and J by 4 bases, with 13 bases left in between. CDR3 residues: CAWSKGTGGNTIYF. The CDR3 coding sequence is TGTGCCTGGAGCAAGGGAACGGGAGGAAACACCATATATTTT.

The CDR3 DNA reads as TGTGCCAGTAGTAGAGTCCGGAGTGGTGAAGCTTTCTTT. It encodes CASSRVRSGEAFF. The chain carries TRBV19 and TRBJ1-1; D remains unclear. Germline V gene lookup returns CDR1 LNHDA and CDR2 SQIVND (reference sequence). Trimming pared 4 bases from V and 7 bases from J, leaving 13 bases between. The CDR3 extends over 13 amino acids.

This chain uses TRBV7-4 with TRBJ2-1; D may be TRBD2 (6 bases). This CDR3 has 14 residues. Germline CDR1 SGHVT, CDR2 SQSDAQ. Between the trimmed V and J ends, which lost 9 bases and 7 bases, there was a span of 19 bases. In DNA form, the CDR3 reads TGTGCCAGACCCTATAGGACGGGAGAAAATGAGCAGTTCTTC. Protein sequence: CARPYRTGENEQFF.

The chain is built from TRBV19 and TRBJ2-4; D ambiguous. Germline V gene data show CDR1 as LNHDA and CDR2 as SQIVND (reference sequence). V was trimmed by 4 bases and J by 0 bases, leaving 10 bases between them. This CDR3 spans 15 amino acids. For the CDR3, the DNA is TGTGCCAGTAGTAGTAGTTTACTAGCCAAAAACATTCAGTACTTC. Residues: CASSSSLLAKNIQYF.

This clone was observed a few times. The chain joins TRBV19 to TRBJ1-3; D not resolved. Germline values: CDR1 LNHDA, CDR2 SQIVND (reference sequence). This CDR3 has 14 residues. V was cut by 1 base and J by 0 bases, with 4 bases left in between. CDR3 bases: TGTGCCAGTAGTATAGGGGGCTCTGGAAACACCATATATTTT. Translation: CASSIGGSGNTIYF.

This clone has just a few counts. The rearrangement joins TRBV14 to TRBJ1-1; D is ambiguous. Germline-derived CDR1 and CDR2 are SGHDN and FVKESK. The CDR3 is 15 residues long. The V end lost 2 bases, the J end lost 0 bases, and 10 bases lay between the germline ends. The CDR3 DNA follows: TGTGCCAGCAGCCAATATGGGGTCATGAACACTGAAGCTTTCTTT. Its protein is CASSQYGVMNTEAFF. The entire variable domain, with the rest obtained from reference TRBV14 and TRBJ1-1, is as follows: EAGVTQFPSHSVIEKGQTVTLRCDPISGHDNLYWYRRVMGKEIKFLLHFVKESKQDESGMPNNRFLAERTGGTYSTLKVQPAELEDSGVYFCASSQYGVMNTEAFFGQGTRLTVV.

The rearrangement links TRBV19 to TRBJ2-1, with 9 bases fitting TRBD2. J was trimmed by 8 bases and V by 6 bases; bases with no gene match: 11. Germline V gene lookup returns CDR1 LNHDA and CDR2 SQIVND (reference sequence). The CDR3 contains 15 residues. The CDR3, as DNA: TGTGCCAGTAGCTCTGGCGGGAGGGCCAAGGATGAGCAGTTCTTC. This sequence encodes CASSSGGRAKDEQFF.